The text below deals with one T cell receptor (beta chain). Its target is not known. This CDR3 region has 15 residues. Trimming took off 7 bases at V and 4 bases at J, with 17 bases between the two ends. Germline CDR1 reads PRHDT; CDR2 reads FYEKMQ (reference sequence). TCRdb redid the calling of the reads with MiXCR, one entry per CDR3 protein. The sample has roughly 340,000 distinct CDR3 sequences, roughly 28% seen once. The data stem from a study of T cell repertoires in cytomegalovirus infection. Study-level findings and limits: Dominating the ex vivo response were TCR beta clonotypes that were CMV-specific and HLA-C-restricted. Cumulative public TCR beta family frequency identified CMV carriers with the relevant HLA.

The clonotype originates from a human donor in good health (CMV status not recorded). Some clones in this sample may be carry-over from other donors' samples. The input for sequencing was cultured PBMCs, taken from culture after CMV antigen stimulation. The chain recombines TRBV13 with TRBJ1-5, with D possibly being TRBD1 (5 bases). The DNA of the CDR3 is TGTGCCAGCACCTCCTCGGGACTTGGAAATCAGCCCCAGCATTTT. This gives the protein CASTSSGLGNQPQHF.